The 5 T cell receptor beta chains listed next were all sequenced from one sample in a study of blood T cell repertoires in COVID-19. Data came from immunoSEQ multiplex PCR; TCRdb stores just in-frame clones and leaves some out. The sample includes some 210,000 clones, around 83% of them seen just once. The sequenced material came from peripheral blood. The receptors were sampled from a man in his forties or fifties with active or convalescent COVID-19.

The chain uses TRBV6-4 and TRBJ1-2; the D is unclear. The CDR3 consists of 14 residues. Trimming took 6 bases from V and 0 from J, leaving 11 bases between them. CDR1 and CDR2 (germline): MRHNA, SNTAGT. CDR3 sequence (DNA): TGTGCCAGCAGAAGACACCTGACTAACTATGGCTACACCTTC. This gives the protein CASRRHLTNYGYTF.

This clone was seen a few times. This specimen includes other DNA sequences encoding the same CDR3. This chain joins TRBV28 and TRBJ1-1; D remains unclear. With 3 bases removed from V and 0 bases from J, the gap between germline ends came to 5 bases. Looked up from germline, CDR1 is MDHEN and CDR2 is SYDVKM. The CDR3 loop spans 13 amino acids. DNA for the CDR3: TGTGCCAGCAGTTTGCGAGTGAACACTGAAGCTTTCTTT. It codes for CASSLRVNTEAFF.

This sequence joins TRBV6-4 and TRBJ1-2; 7 bases are a match to TRBD1. Germline V gives CDR1 MRHNA, CDR2 SNTAGT. This CDR3 has 13 amino acids. Losses at the gene ends were 5 bases for V and 8 bases for J; bases not matched to a gene: 8. CDR3 nucleotide sequence: TGTGCCAGCAGTTCGACAGGGATCGGCGGCTACACCTTC. Its protein is CASSSTGIGGYTF.

This chain uses TRBV19 with TRBJ1-2; D may be TRBD1 (5 bases). V dropped 7 bases and J dropped 4 bases, with 16 bases sitting between them. The CDR3 has 14 amino acids. Germline V gives CDR1 LNHDA, CDR2 SQIVND (reference sequence). CDR3 nucleotide sequence: TGTGCCAGTACCCCCTTCGTGCAGGGCTATGGCTACACCTTC. As protein: CASTPFVQGYGYTF.

This clone was seen more than once but under ten times. The V call is TRBV11-3, the J call TRBJ1-3; D is ambiguous. V lost 0 bases and J 2 bases, leaving 8 bases between the germline ends. Per germline, CDR1 SGHNT and CDR2 YENEEA. The CDR3 is 15 amino acids. CDR3: CASSLDPQAGNTIYF. The CDR3 DNA sequence: TGTGCCAGCAGCTTAGATCCCCAGGCTGGAAACACCATATATTTT.